This TCR beta chain was captured in a study of cytomegalovirus exposure and HLA in healthy donors. Study information: Early released data comprised some 91 million unique TCRs from HLA-typed donors.

Researchers ran the PCR with 60 Vbeta and 13 Jbeta primers. Method: immunoSEQ multiplex PCR; TCRdb's copy keeps in-frame clones and lacks some. The sample lists tens of thousands of clones, over 50% occurring once. CDR1 and CDR2 (germline): MNHEY, SMNVEV (reference sequence). The CDR3 contains 14 residues. The germline V and J ends were trimmed by 7 bases and 7 bases, with 19 bases remaining between them. This chain joins TRBV27 and TRBJ1-2; TRBD1 might be the D (5 bases). Sequenced: PBMCs. The receptor was derived from a man in his forties in good health and CMV-seropositive. CDR3 sequence (DNA): TGTGCCAGCACCCCCAGGGATAACTTTGGTGGCTACACCTTC. This sequence encodes CASTPRDNFGGYTF.